Listed here are 3 T cell receptor beta chains from one sample, sequenced in a study of blood T cell repertoires in COVID-19. Only in-frame clones appear in the TCRdb table, and some are missing; sequencing was by immunoSEQ multiplex PCR. Among approximately 200,000 clones listed, 80% to 85% were seen once. The material sequenced was peripheral blood. These receptor sequences come from an elderly woman with COVID-19, enrolled during active disease.

This clone was seen a handful of times. V usage is TRBV30 and J usage is TRBJ1-1; D gene uncertain. V dropped 2 bases and J dropped 5 bases, with 15 bases sitting between them. This CDR3 has 14 residues. CDR1 and CDR2 from the germline V gene are GTSNPN and SVGIG (reference sequence). CDR3 residues: CAWSIPIRGTEAFF. In nucleotides, the CDR3 is TGTGCCTGGAGTATCCCAATTCGGGGAACTGAAGCTTTCTTT.

The chain couples TRBV2 to TRBJ1-2; possible D gene TRBD1, 5 bases. Germline CDR1 and CDR2: SNHLY and FYNNEI. This CDR3 region has 13 residues. The ends were cut back, 3 bases at V and 5 bases at J, with 10 bases in the middle. CDR3 loop: CASSDGALYGYTF. The CDR3 DNA is TGTGCCAGCAGTGATGGGGCCCTATATGGCTACACCTTC.

The chain uses TRBV7-2 and TRBJ1-1; TRBD1 might be the D (6 bases). The CDR3 totals 14 residues. Germline CDR1 reads SGHTA; CDR2 reads FQGNSA. Trimming took off 8 bases at V and 6 bases at J, with 19 bases between the two ends. Here the CDR3 DNA reads TGTGCCAGCCGACCGGGGGGGGCGCCCCCTGAAGCTTTCTTT. Translated, it gives CASRPGGAPPEAFF.